The clone carrying this T cell receptor beta chain was found once. Its specificity is unknown. This CDR3 comprises 19 residues. Trimming at V came to 2 bases and at J to 0 bases, leaving 13 bases not matched to a gene. Germline loops: CDR1 MNHEY, CDR2 SMNVEV (reference sequence). This entry comes from a study of shared clonotypes between healthy human individuals. Study at large: CD4 naive and memory got three plates each, CD8 naive two, CD8 memory one. Study results and limitations: Among the subsets, naive ones generally showed larger estimated richness than memory ones. The small donor group covered limited genetic and exposure diversity. The study found lower generation probabilities in non-shared clonotypes than in those shared by all four donors.

TCRdb keeps only in-frame clones here, not all; method: immunoSEQ multiplex PCR. The table lists over a million clones, around 76% of them singletons, with about 1.5% in the top ten. This TCR came from a man aged 18 to 30 in good health. The sample consisted of memory CD4+ T cells sorted from blood. The subset: CD45RA-negative fraction. The chain carries TRBV27 and TRBJ2-1; 7 nucleotides align to TRBD2. The CDR3 is CASSLLAADTPSSYNEQFF. In DNA form, the CDR3 reads TGTGCCAGCAGTTTACTAGCGGCTGACACCCCGAGCTCCTACAATGAGCAGTTCTTC.